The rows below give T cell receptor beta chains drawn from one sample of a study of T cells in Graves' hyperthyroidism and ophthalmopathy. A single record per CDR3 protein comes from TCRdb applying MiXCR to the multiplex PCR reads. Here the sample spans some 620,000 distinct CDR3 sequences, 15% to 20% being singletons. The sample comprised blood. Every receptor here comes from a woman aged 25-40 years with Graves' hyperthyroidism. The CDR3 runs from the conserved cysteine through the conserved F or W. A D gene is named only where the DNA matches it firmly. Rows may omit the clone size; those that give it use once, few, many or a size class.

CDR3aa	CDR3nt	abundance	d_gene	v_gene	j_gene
CASFLGVQRENIQYF	TGTGCCAGCTTCCTGGGTGTGCAGCGGGAGAACATTCAGTACTTC	few	TRBD2	TRBV6-1	TRBJ2-4
CASTPGSSGELFF	TGTGCCAGCACCCCAGGCTCGAGCGGGGAGCTGTTTTTT	-	-	TRBV6-1	TRBJ2-2
CASSFNRLNPYEQYF	TGTGCCAGCAGTTTTAATCGGCTGAACCCCTACGAGCAGTACTTC	many	-	TRBV27	TRBJ2-7
CASSFQGADTQYF	TGTGCCAGCAGCTTCCAGGGGGCAGATACGCAGTATTTT	-	TRBD1	TRBV7-3	TRBJ2-3
CASRWTANTYSNQPQHF	TGTGCCAGTAGGTGGACGGCGAACACTTATAGCAATCAGCCCCAGCATTTT	-	-	TRBV19	TRBJ1-5
CSVDSTGSKTQYF	TGCAGCGTTGATTCAACTGGGTCCAAGACCCAGTACTTC	-	-	TRBV29-1	TRBJ2-5
CASSFRDTYNSPLHF	TGTGCCAGCAGCTTCAGGGACACCTATAATTCACCCCTCCACTTT	-	-	TRBV13	TRBJ1-6
CASRRLGTRETQYF	TGTGCCAGCAGGAGACTAGGGACGAGGGAGACCCAGTACTTC	many	-	TRBV28	TRBJ2-5
CATSRDRGTNYEQYF	TGTGCCACCAGCAGAGATCGCGGGACCAACTACGAGCAGTACTTC	-	-	TRBV15	TRBJ2-7
CASSSLPGTSGDEQYF	TGCGCCAGCAGCTCCCTGCCCGGGACTAGCGGCGACGAGCAGTACTTC	many	TRBD2	TRBV5-1	TRBJ2-7
CASSLSGEGYEQYF	TGTGCCAGCAGTTTGTCAGGTGAGGGTTACGAGCAGTACTTC	-	-	TRBV27	TRBJ2-7
CASSPGDRGGPQHF	TGTGCCAGCAGCCCAGGGGACAGAGGAGGGCCCCAGCATTTT	many	TRBD1	TRBV7-3	TRBJ1-5
CASSRNSAGGPETQYF	TGCGCCAGCAGCCGCAACTCAGCGGGAGGGCCGGAGACCCAGTACTTC	-	TRBD2	TRBV5-1	TRBJ2-5
CSVAGQGVGGELFF	TGCAGCGTTGCGGGTCAGGGGGTTGGCGGGGAGCTGTTTTTT	few	TRBD1	TRBV29-1	TRBJ2-2